Below, one TCR beta chain is given with its context. This sample stems from a study of blood T cell repertoires in COVID-19. Overall study context: In each case, the material was cDNA or gDNA derived from T cells, B-cell-depleted T cells, or PBMCs.

The CDR3 sequence is 15 residues long. Per germline, CDR1 LNHDA and CDR2 SQIVND (reference sequence). V dropped 4 bases and J dropped 5; count of bases not matched to a gene: 9. Per the authors' pipeline: For nucleated cells, counts were estimated from reference gene primer amplification. Only in-frame clones appear in the TCRdb table, and some are missing; sequencing was by immunoSEQ multiplex PCR. That table is the source of V, J and clone size, and D and trimming were worked out from the DNA. The sample has 130,000 or so clones; around four fifths are singletons. The age range of participants was about 18 to 89 years, with residence in about 25 US areas. Allocation to cohorts depended on clinical history reported by the participants.

The sample comprised PBMCs or T cells enriched from blood (not recorded which). The sequence derives from a man aged 40-50 years with acute COVID-19. The rearrangement joins TRBV19 to TRBJ2-5; 8 nucleotides agree with TRBD1. The CDR3 nucleotides are TGTGCCAGTAGTAGGGCCGGGACAGGAGGGGAGACCCAGTACTTC. Protein product: CASSRAGTGGETQYF.